The subject of this entry is one T cell receptor beta chain. The antigen this receptor binds is unknown. No much larger clone is present one base from it, and per-base qualities are unavailable. This entry comes from a study of T cells in Graves' hyperthyroidism and ophthalmopathy (dated by TCRdb to about 2019). Background on the whole study: Peripheral blood samples were taken at initial diagnosis, before any treatment was given. To identify TCR V-J signatures that set the groups apart, the researchers used a discovery cohort of 100 patients, made up of about 44 with Graves' ophthalmopathy and 57 with stable Graves' hyperthyroidism. Prospective prediction of ophthalmopathy was tested in an independent validation cohort of fewer than 20 hyperthyroidism patients and 17 patients who later progressed to ophthalmopathy. The 95 to 100 discovery patients were randomly divided into training and test sets at a 7:3 ratio. In several Graves' hyperthyroidism patients, the study also compared T-cell repertoires from thyroid tissue with T-cell repertoires from blood. After sampling, hyperthyroidism patients received methimazole starting at 30 mg daily, and ophthalmopathy patients received high-dose intravenous methylprednisolone. The paper describes TCR Vbeta CDR3 sequencing of about 140 peripheral blood samples, made up of 43 ophthalmopathy patients, over 70 hyperthyroidism patients and roughly 17 progressor patients.

The TCR beta CDR3 regions were amplified from RNA transcripts. For the first round of RT-PCR on the TCR CDR3, the HTBI primer set was used together with the Qiagen OneStep RT-PCR kit. A second multiplex PCR round built the libraries, followed by size selection and purification. The libraries were sequenced on an Illumina HiSeq2000 using paired-end 100 bp reads. On the study's bioinformatics: SOAPnuke was used to process the raw data, throwing out any read that contained adapters or uncalled bases, had a mean Phred below 15, or lacked an exact constant-primer or identifier match. High-quality paired reads were merged with COPE v1.2.5, and unique nucleotide sequences were defined as clonotypes. MiTCR v1.1 was used to align the clonotypes against IMGT TRBV, TRBD and TRBJ reference segments. The analysis was restricted to V-J combinations with a frequency above 0.0001, which together covered over 99% of the repertoires. The TCS score was defined as the ratio of F50 (clonal expansion) to E x V (chaos), calculated using BLOSUM62-based TCRdist between CDR3 peptides within each V-J. Welch's t-statistics and random forest reduced roughly 500 V-J features to roughly 13, which were used in a naive Bayes classifier (R e1071). TCRdb took the public reads, trimmed them with fastp at Q25, ran MiXCR for clone calling and kept in-frame beta chains. Here each entry gathers all rows of one CDR3 protein and keeps the most common genes and DNA. These V and J calls are TCRdb output, not the study's own analysis. This sample has hundreds of thousands of distinct CDR3 sequences in its table, and around 21% of those were observed once. The top ten constitute roughly a third of the sample.

In the ophthalmopathy patients, disease was moderately to severely active, with a Clinical Activity Score of 3 or more, a NOSPECS grade of 4 or more, and a duration of less than 3 months. Exclusion was applied to patients with uncontrolled infections, other autoimmune diseases, pregnancy or lactation. Diagnoses relied on clinical symptoms, serum thyroxine and TRAb, thyroid ultrasound and orbital computed tomography. PBMCs were isolated from about 10 ml of fresh peripheral blood by Ficoll-Paque density gradient centrifugation. Trizol reagent was used to extract total RNA, and RNA quality was then checked on an Agilent 2100 Bioanalyzer. Reading from cysteine to phenylalanine, the CDR3 counts 13 amino acids. Only the CDR3 portion is preserved as DNA: 39 bases, with reading frame beginning at the first base. At the junction V is shortened by 6 bases and J by 0 bases, with 9 bases in between. For CDR1 and CDR2, the germline V gene (reference sequence) lists MNHEY and SMNVEV.

General conclusions and limits of the study: Most expanded thyroid clonotypes (frequency above 0.001) were also detected in blood, suggesting blood repertoires may reflect thyroid immune responses. A model built on a 13 V-J signature distinguished ophthalmopathy from stable hyperthyroidism, reaching roughly 88% sensitivity and around 81% specificity in cross-validation and 80%/75% in testing. In validation, the model predicted progression to ophthalmopathy a median of roughly 6.2 months before onset, with roughly 68% sensitivity and almost 75% specificity. No statistical method was used to fix the sample size in advance, and group allocation was not hidden from the investigators.

Source material: blood. The receptor's source is a man aged 25-45 years with Graves' ophthalmopathy. The chain employs TRBV27 and TRBJ2-7; the D segment could be TRBD2, given 5 matching bases. The CDR3 amino acid sequence is: CASRASSSYEQYF. In nucleotide form, the sequence is TGTGCCAGCAGGGCTAGCAGCTCCTACGAGCAGTACTTC.